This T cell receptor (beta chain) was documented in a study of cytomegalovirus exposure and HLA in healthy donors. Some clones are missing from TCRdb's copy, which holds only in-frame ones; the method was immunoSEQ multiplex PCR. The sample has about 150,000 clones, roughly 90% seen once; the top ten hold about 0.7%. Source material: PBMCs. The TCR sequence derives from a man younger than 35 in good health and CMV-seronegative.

CDR3 loop: CASSRGVDRDQHF. DNA for the CDR3: TGTGCCAGTAGCCGGGGAGTGGACAGAGACCAGCATTTT. The rearrangement joins TRBV19 to TRBJ1-5, with a weak D call TRBD1 (6 bases). V was cut by 6 bases and J by 12 bases, with 18 bases left in between. The CDR3 is 13 amino acids. Germline-derived CDR1 and CDR2 are LNHDA and SQIVND (reference sequence).